This is a list of T cell receptor beta chains from one sample in a study of vaccination and CD4 T cells after COVID-19. Using its own MiXCR run on the PCR reads, TCRdb lists one record per CDR3 protein. The data show approximately 18,000 distinct CDR3 sequences, about 52% seen once. These receptors' targets are unknown. Sequenced material: CD4+ T cells from blood, cultured in vitro. All receptors come from a human donor who had recovered from COVID-19. The CDR3 runs from the conserved cysteine through the conserved F or W. Clone size is stated in some rows and not others, as once, few, many or a class when expanded.

J gene	V gene	clone size	CDR3 protein
TRBJ1-1	TRBV6-1	few	CASSVQGVTEAFF
TRBJ2-3	TRBV2	NA	CASSPRLAPGADTQYF
TRBJ1-5	TRBV7-9	NA	CASSLARGGGSDQPQHF
TRBJ1-5	TRBV2	NA	CASSGGNQPQHF
TRBJ2-7	TRBV2	once	CASSGGDSYEQYF
TRBJ1-5	TRBV6-2/TRBV6-3	few	CASSYSIGVRSQPQHF
TRBJ1-3	TRBV7-2	NA	CASSLGGGRLGNTIYF
TRBJ1-2	TRBV27	NA	CASSLRGLGGYTF
TRBJ2-7	TRBV7-6	NA	CASSSLSSYEQYF
TRBJ2-3	TRBV9	NA	CASSVEGTDTQYF
TRBJ2-3	TRBV20-1	NA	CSADPGEGLSDTQYF